Below, 26 T cell receptor delta chains from the same sample are listed, as sequenced in a study of gamma-delta T cells after stem cell transplantation. TCRdb reprocessed the RT-PCR reads using CATT. This table holds about 2,500 delta-chain clones, 15% to 25% found once. Sample: gamma-delta T cells. These receptors were obtained from a human donor. It is not recorded whose cells these are; they may come from a transplant donor.

Concerning this clone: A much larger clone lies one base from this, so it may be a read error. V is TRDV2 and J is TRDJ3, with a weak D call TRDD3 (5 bases). This CDR3 has 14 amino acids. The germline V gene encodes CDR1 GEAIGNYY and CDR2 EKD. The CDR3 DNA reads as TGTGCCGCCTCGGCAGTCTGGGCCACCCGACAGATGTTTTTC. It specifies CAASAVWATRQMFF.

This clone was seen more than once but under ten times. This chain connects TRDV2 to TRDJ1; D unclear. The CDR3 runs 17 residues. The ends were cut back, 5 bases at V and 3 bases at J, with 24 bases in the middle. CDR1 is GEAIGNYY and CDR2 is EKD in the germline V gene. CDR3 protein: CACAPVGPSDYADKLIF. CDR3 DNA sequence: TGTGCCTGTGCCCCCGTTGGGCCAAGCGATTACGCCGATAAACTCATCTTT.

By proportion, this clone is large. This sample also contains other DNA sequences that code for the same CDR3. The genes are TRDV2 and TRDJ2; a weak D match, TRDD3 (5 bases). Trimming removed 3 bases at V and 0 bases at J, with 16 bases between. CDR1 GEAIGNYY and CDR2 EKD come from the germline V gene. This CDR3 has 17 residues. This CDR3 reads CACDPLGGSPLTAQLFF. For the CDR3, the DNA is TGTGCCTGTGACCCCCTAGGGGGCTCCCCTTTGACAGCACAACTCTTCTTT.

The chain couples TRDV1 to TRDJ1, with TRDD2 matching 9 bases. Trimming removed 3 bases from V and 0 bases from J; junction bases left unmatched: 29. CDR3 length equals 24 residues. Germline V gene data show CDR1 as TSWWSYY and CDR2 as QGS. CDR3 nucleotides: TGTGCTCTTGGGGACTCCCTCCCCTTCCTACGTTTCGGGGGGATGCGACCTTACACCGATAAACTCATCTTT. The encoded protein is CALGDSLPFLRFGGMRPYTDKLIF.

A note on this clone: The translation of this DNA and the TCRdb protein of a much larger clone differ at residue 6, probably owing to a read error; the protein shown here is translated from the DNA. This chain links TRDV3 with TRDJ1, with TRDD3 identical over 9 bases. This CDR3 has 20 amino acids. From germline, CDR1 is TVYSNPD and CDR2 GDNSRS (reference sequence). V gave up 4 bases and J gave up 0 bases; unmatched junction bases: 24. CDR3 bases: TGTGCCTCATCACTTTCCCCGTACTGGGGGACAAGTCCAAACACCGATAAACTCATCTTT. Translated: CASSLSPYWGTSPNTDKLIF.

Only a few counts were recorded for this clone. One end of the junction varies from germline; a read error may be responsible. V usage is TRDV2 and J usage is TRDJ3, with 8 bases matching TRDD3. This CDR3 has 20 amino acids. CDR1 is GEAIGNYY, CDR2 EKD, per germline. The CDR3 sequence is CACDTGTGGSYSCDTRPMFF. The CDR3 nucleotides read TGTGCCTGTGACACCGGTACTGGGGGGTCTTACTCCTGTGACACCCGACCGATGTTTTTC.

The rearrangement uses TRDV3 and TRDJ1; TRDD2 matches at 7 bases. The V gene's germline CDR1 is TVYSNPD and CDR2 GDNSRS (reference sequence). The CDR3 contains 24 residues. Trimming removed 2 bases from V and 0 bases from J; junction bases left unmatched: 36. The CDR3 spells CAFWGLPPLLLYGSRVLYTDKLIF. The CDR3, as DNA: TGTGCCTTTTGGGGCCTTCCTCCCCTCCTCCTGTACGGGTCCCGGGTACTGTACACCGATAAACTCATCTTT.

This clone was found a few times. The J gene is TRDJ1, the V gene TRDV1, with 8 bases lining up with TRDD2. CDR1 and CDR2 from the germline V gene are TSWWSYY and QGS. V gave up 6 bases and J gave up 10 bases; unmatched junction bases: 16. The length of the CDR3 is 15 residues. The CDR3 DNA sequence: TGTGCTCTTGGCTTCCTACCCCCCTTTCTAGAAGTACTCATCTTT. Amino acids: CALGFLPPFLEVLIF.

CDR3 protein: CALGRPSSPLYWGIRPVTAQLFF. CDR3 sequence (DNA): TGTGCTCTTGGGAGGCCTTCCTCTCCCCTGTACTGGGGGATACGCCCTGTGACAGCACAACTCTTCTTT. The chain joins TRDV1 to TRDJ2; 13 nucleotides agree with TRDD3. Germline CDR1 is TSWWSYY and CDR2 is QGS. Trimming took 5 bases from V and 3 from J; bases not matched to a gene: 24. This CDR3 has 23 amino acids.

By frequency in the sample, this clone is medium-sized. The chain couples TRDV2 to TRDJ3; maybe TRDD2 (8 bases). Trimming pared 0 bases from V and 0 bases from J, leaving 38 bases between. Germline lookup yields CDR1 GEAIGNYY and CDR2 EKD. The CDR3 sequence is 27 residues long. In DNA form, the CDR3 reads TGTGCCTGTGACACCGGCAGAGAGATGAACTTCCTACCCTTACTGGGGATGAGCTCCTGGGACACCCGACAGATGTTTTTC. Residues: CACDTGREMNFLPLLGMSSWDTRQMFF.

This sequence joins TRDV1 and TRDJ1, with D perhaps TRDD2 (8 bases). V gave up 5 bases and J gave up 2 bases, with 30 bases separating them. Germline CDR1 reads TSWWSYY; CDR2 reads QGS. CDR3 size: 20 residues. The chain's CDR3 is CALGRPFLFWGSWWTDKLIF. CDR3 coding DNA: TGTGCTCTTGGGAGACCCTTCCTATTCTGGGGGTCGTGGTGGACCGATAAACTCATCTTT.

This clone has just a few counts. The chain couples TRDV2 to TRDJ1, with 7 bases that match TRDD3. Trimming at V came to 1 base and at J to 0 bases, leaving 10 bases not matched to a gene. From germline, CDR1 is GEAIGNYY and CDR2 EKD. The CDR3 extends over 17 amino acids. The CDR3 loop reads CACDTLGGGGDTDKLIF. CDR3 bases: TGTGCCTGTGACACTCTGGGGGGCGGAGGTGACACCGATAAACTCATCTTT.

The chain has TRDV2 and TRDJ1, with a possible D match to TRDD3 (6 bases). This CDR3 has 15 residues. Between the trimmed V and J ends, which lost 3 bases and 2 bases, there was a span of 15 bases. CDR1 is GEAIGNYY and CDR2 is EKD in the germline V gene. In nucleotides, the CDR3 is TGTGCCTGTGACCCCTTAATCGGGGATACCGATAAACTCATCTTT. Its protein product is CACDPLIGDTDKLIF.

The DNA for the CDR3 is TGTGCTCTTGGGGTTCCCGCCTTGGCACCGTACTGGCCCTCGTACACCGATAAACTCATCTTT. Protein product: CALGVPALAPYWPSYTDKLIF. The genes are TRDV1 and TRDJ1, with a possible D match to TRDD3 (5 bases). Looked up from germline, CDR1 is TSWWSYY and CDR2 is QGS. This CDR3 spans 21 amino acids. Trimming shortened V by 4 bases and J by 0 bases, and 30 bases separated the two germline ends.

This clone is deemed medium-sized (0.01 to 0.1%). The CDR3 nucleotides are TGTGCTCTTGGGGTTCTACCCTCAAGTAAACTCATCTTT. This sequence encodes CALGVLPSSKLIF. The V call is TRDV1, the J call TRDJ1, with D unclear. Germline V gives CDR1 TSWWSYY, CDR2 QGS. This CDR3 has 13 residues. The V end lost 4 bases, the J end lost 7 bases, and 13 bases lay between the germline ends.

For this clone: A much larger clone differs by one base, so this may be a read error. The V gene is TRDV2, the J gene TRDJ3; no clear D gene. The V end lost 3 bases, the J end lost 6 bases, and 17 bases lay between the germline ends. The CDR3 is 17 residues long. Germline V gene sequence: CDR1 GEAIGNYY, CDR2 EKD. CDR3 amino acids: CACDPSRPPLDTRQMFF. CDR3 DNA sequence: TGTGCCTGTGACCCCTCGAGGCCTCCCTTGGACACCCGACAGATGTTTTTC.

The chain employs TRDV1 and TRDJ1; a possible D gene is TRDD2 (6 bases). Deletions cut 4 bases from V and 11 bases from J, with 14 bases between. The germline V gene has CDR1 TSWWSYY and CDR2 QGS. The CDR3 totals 12 residues. CDR3 region: CALGGLPWWLIF. The CDR3 DNA is TGTGCTCTTGGGGGCCTTCCATGGTGGCTCATCTTT.

The chain recombines TRDV1 with TRDJ1; 12 positions match TRDD3. CDR3 length: 16 amino acids. CDR1 TSWWSYY and CDR2 QGS come from the germline V gene. The ends lost 9 bases at V and 2 bases at J; junction bases unmatched: 10. CDR3 coding DNA: TGTGCTCTCAAGGCCGGCTGGGGGATACGTACCGATAAACTCATCTTT. Its translation is CALKAGWGIRTDKLIF.

As regards this clone: TCRdb pairs this DNA with a much larger clone's protein that differs at residue 12, likely a read error; the protein shown was translated from the DNA. CDR3 amino acids: CASSGWNGLPQCLTGEIRWCADKLIF. In DNA, the CDR3 is TGTGCCTCCTCGGGATGGAATGGCCTTCCCCAGTGCCTTACTGGGGAAATACGCTGGTGCGCCGATAAACTCATCTTT. V gene TRDV3 combines with J gene TRDJ1; tentatively, D is TRDD3 (7 bases). Germline V gives CDR1 TVYSNPD, CDR2 GDNSRS (reference sequence). V was shortened by 4 bases and J by 3 bases, with 54 bases between the two germline ends. CDR3 length: 26 amino acids.

This clone has a handful of counts. A much larger clone lies one base from this, so it may be a read error. This sample also contains other DNA sequences that code for the same CDR3. This chain connects TRDV1 to TRDJ1, with D perhaps matching TRDD3 (6 bases). Germline lookup yields CDR1 TSWWSYY and CDR2 QGS. This CDR3 is 24 amino acids long. The CDR3 protein is CALGELVTPTMLWGSPWYTDKLIF. The CDR3, as DNA: TGTGCACTTGGGGAACTGGTAACCCCTACGATGTTGTGGGGATCCCCCTGGTACACCGATAAACTCATCTTT.

Worth noting for this clone: Mismatch with germline at one junction end may stem from a read error. The rearrangement uses TRDV1 and TRDJ1, with D tentatively TRDD2 or TRDD3 (7 bases each). Germline V CDR1 and CDR2: TSWWSYY, QGS. The length of the CDR3 is 28 residues. The CDR3 here is CALGEQVTLPPYGRPYWGLGVYTDKLIF. CDR3 DNA sequence: TGTGCCCTTGGGGAACAAGTCACCCTTCCTCCGTATGGGAGACCTTACTGGGGATTGGGGGTTTACACCGATAAACTCATCTTT.

Only a few counts were recorded for this clone. V usage is TRDV2 and J usage is TRDJ3, with TRDD3 matching over 11 bases. Germline V lookup: CDR1 GEAIGNYY, CDR2 EKD. The V segment lost 0 bases and the J segment 0 bases; nucleotides outside the gene matches: 21. CDR3 length equals 25 residues. CDR3 sequence: CACDTGTGGYDNAGVRSWDTRQMFF. The CDR3, as DNA: TGTGCCTGTGACACCGGAACTGGGGGATATGACAACGCAGGGGTCCGCTCCTGGGACACCCGACAGATGTTTTTC.

This clone has more than one count but fewer than ten. V gene TRDV2 combines with J gene TRDJ1; TRDD3 matches at 8 bases. The trim removed 3 bases at V and 0 bases at J, leaving 11 bases unmatched. This CDR3 contains 17 residues. CDR1 and CDR2 (germline): GEAIGNYY, EKD. The CDR3 region is CACDPVLGEKYTDKLIF. CDR3 sequence (DNA): TGTGCCTGTGACCCGGTCCTGGGGGAGAAGTACACCGATAAACTCATCTTT.

By sample fraction, this clone is large. CDR3 region: CALGEWFPLKLIF. CDR3 DNA sequence: TGTGCTCTTGGGGAGTGGTTCCCTCTCAAACTCATCTTT. The chain employs TRDV1 and TRDJ1; D gene ambiguous. Trimming took 3 bases from V and 8 from J, leaving 13 bases between them. This CDR3 spans 13 amino acids. Germline CDR1 reads TSWWSYY; CDR2 reads QGS.

This clone appeared a few times. This chain connects TRDV1 to TRDJ1; a weak D match, TRDD3 (5 bases). Germline lookup yields CDR1 TSWWSYY and CDR2 QGS. This CDR3 spans 17 amino acids. V was shortened by 2 bases and J by 0 bases, with 16 bases between the two germline ends. CDR3 in DNA: TGTGCTCTTGGGGAAGAACCGATTCAGGGATACACCGATAAACTCATCTTT. Its protein is CALGEEPIQGYTDKLIF.

The table lists this clone with a few counts. TCRdb assigns this DNA the protein of a much larger clone, which departs from its translation at residue 23; this likely reflects a read error, and the protein shown comes from translating the DNA. The genes are TRDV3 and TRDJ1, with a weak D call TRDD3 (7 bases). Looked up from germline, CDR1 is TVYSNPD and CDR2 is GDNSRS (reference sequence). The CDR3 totals 26 residues. CDR3 sequence reads: CASSGWNGLPQSLTGEIRWCADRLIF. In nucleotides, the CDR3 is TGTGCCTCCTCGGGATGGAATGGCCTTCCCCAGTCCCTTACTGGGGAAATACGCTGGTGCGCCGATAGACTCATCTTT.